The sequence of this T cell receptor (beta chain) was determined in a study of CD8+ T cells in alopecia areata. For the study at large: Treatment with tofacitinib (6 to 18 months) was followed by 6 months off drug. Severity among treated patients was scored by the percentage of scalp area affected. General study findings and limits: For lesional scalp, especially alopecia totalis/universalis, clonality was higher than in normal scalp. Scalp clonality dropped significantly under tofacitinib, as did expanded CD8+ top-100 clones.

RNA was extracted and reverse transcribed into cDNA as the sequencing template. Some clones are missing from TCRdb's copy, which holds only in-frame ones; the method was immunoSEQ multiplex PCR. The sample comprises about 120,000 clones, less than 70% of which are singletons, and about 3.2% rests with the top ten. Treatment described: oral pan-JAK inhibitor, 5-10 mg twice daily. As regards this clone: Its antigen is not identified. Other nucleotide sequences in the sample specify the same CDR3.

The length of the CDR3 is 12 residues. Germline values: CDR1 SGHRS, CDR2 YFSETQ. V was trimmed by 4 bases and J by 3 bases, leaving 6 bases between them. Here the sequenced sample was CD4+ T cells sorted from blood, taken at week 24, from a patient treated with tofacitinib. The genes are TRBV5-1 and TRBJ2-3; no firm D call. The receptor was isolated from a human donor with alopecia areata. CDR3 DNA: TGCGCCAGCAGCCCTGGTACAGATACGCAGTATTTT. It is translated as CASSPGTDTQYF.